A single count supports the clone carrying this T cell receptor (beta chain). Its antigen is as yet unknown. Donors likely had unrecorded immune exposures despite being nominally healthy when sampled. With 60 Vbeta and 13 Jbeta primers, the PCR was carried out. Only in-frame clones appear in the TCRdb table, and some are missing; sequencing was by immunoSEQ multiplex PCR. The sample includes under 40,000 clones, roughly 78% of them seen just once. The entry originates in a study of cytomegalovirus exposure and HLA in healthy donors. At the level of the study: Genotyping of 400 or so donors showed that approximately 83% belonged to the Caucasian-associated ancestry cluster.

Broader study findings: One later analysis reportedly identified an Asian-associated ancestry cluster that showed fewer N-insertions than the roughly 600-donor mean. With further analysis later on, most CMV-associated TCR beta chains appeared HLA-restricted.

In germline, CDR1 is GTSNPN, CDR2 SVGIG (reference sequence). This CDR3 contains 13 residues. The junction had 2 bases not matched to a gene; V was cut back by 3 bases and J by 4 bases. The genes are TRBV30 and TRBJ2-7, with 11 bases identical to TRBD1. This receptor was identified in a male donor in good health and CMV-seronegative. Sequenced sample: PBMCs. The CDR3 region has the DNA TGTGCCTGGAGGGACAGGGGGCGGTACGAGCAGTACTTC. Protein sequence: CAWRDRGRYEQYF. The full variable domain, in which reference TRBV30 and TRBJ2-7 provide the parts outside the CDR3, is SQTIHQWPATLVQPVGSPLSLECTVEGTSNPNLYWYRQAAGRGLQLLFYSVGIGQISSEVPQNLSASRPQDRQFILSSKKLLLSDSGFYLCAWRDRGRYEQYFGPGTRLTVT.